This T cell receptor beta chain was sequenced in a study of blood T cell repertoires in COVID-19. CDR1 SEHNR and CDR2 FQNEAQ come from the germline V gene (reference sequence). The CDR3 has 16 residues. The V segment lost 1 base and the J segment 3 bases; nucleotides outside the gene matches: 6. The table came from immunoSEQ multiplex PCR; TCRdb's copy has only in-frame clones and leaves some out. The sample carries around 230,000 clones, approximately 88% recorded once. The source is a man aged 35 to 55 with acute or convalescent COVID-19. The gene calls are TRBV7-9 and TRBJ2-4, with TRBD2 identical over 7 bases. Sequencing was performed on peripheral blood. CDR3 nucleotides: TGTGCCAGCAGCTTAGGGGCAGCGGGGATCAAAAACATTCAGTACTTC. Its protein is CASSLGAAGIKNIQYF.